This is a list of T cell receptor beta chains from one sample in a study of blood T cell repertoires in COVID-19. Produced via immunoSEQ multiplex PCR; TCRdb's table is partial and in-frame only. Among some 150,000 clones, less than 85% were seen once, and the ten largest hold roughly 1.7%. The material sequenced was PBMCs or T cells enriched from blood (not recorded which). The source is a young woman who had been exposed to COVID-19. Each CDR3 is given with its conserved first and last residue. Each record gives: clone size, V gene, D gene, J gene, CDR3 protein, CDR3 DNA. A D gene is named only where the DNA matches it firmly. Clone size, where shown, is once, few, many, or a class for clones that have expanded.

clone size: few; V gene: TRBV9; D gene: TRBD2; J gene: TRBJ2-7; CDR3 protein: CASSRGGLAGDEQYF; CDR3 DNA: TGTGCCAGCAGTAGAGGGGGACTAGCGGGAGACGAGCAGTACTTC
clone size: NA; V gene: TRBV14; D gene: NA; J gene: TRBJ1-3; CDR3 protein: CASSQDRGAYSGNTIYF; CDR3 DNA: TGTGCCAGCAGCCAAGATCGGGGGGCTTACTCTGGAAACACCATATATTTT
clone size: NA; V gene: TRBV28; D gene: NA; J gene: TRBJ1-1; CDR3 protein: CASSSTSRGATEAFF; CDR3 DNA: TGTGCCAGCAGTTCGACCTCCCGGGGGGCCACTGAAGCTTTCTTT
clone size: once; V gene: TRBV15; D gene: TRBD1; J gene: TRBJ2-5; CDR3 protein: CATSRDSFDRGWVGETQYF; CDR3 DNA: TGTGCCACCAGCAGAGATTCTTTCGACAGGGGCTGGGTTGGGGAGACCCAGTACTTC
clone size: NA; V gene: TRBV7-2; D gene: TRBD1; J gene: TRBJ2-5; CDR3 protein: CASSARTGYEQTQYF; CDR3 DNA: TGTGCCAGCAGCGCCAGGACAGGTTACGAGCAGACCCAGTACTTC
clone size: NA; V gene: TRBV3-1/TRBV3-2; D gene: NA; J gene: TRBJ1-2; CDR3 protein: CASSQGYFYGYTF; CDR3 DNA: TGTGCCAGCAGCCAAGGGTACTTCTATGGCTACACCTTC
clone size: NA; V gene: TRBV2; D gene: NA; J gene: TRBJ2-1; CDR3 protein: CASGDVRPITYNEQFF; CDR3 DNA: TGTGCCAGCGGTGACGTTCGCCCTATTACCTACAATGAGCAGTTCTTC
clone size: NA; V gene: TRBV19; D gene: NA; J gene: TRBJ2-7; CDR3 protein: CASSRQVSSYEQYF; CDR3 DNA: TGTGCCAGTAGCCGACAGGTCAGCTCCTACGAGCAGTACTTC
clone size: NA; V gene: TRBV4-2; D gene: NA; J gene: TRBJ1-2; CDR3 protein: CASSQTQDRIYGYTF; CDR3 DNA: TGTGCCAGCAGCCAAACCCAAGACAGGATCTATGGCTACACCTTC
clone size: NA; V gene: TRBV19; D gene: TRBD2; J gene: TRBJ2-1; CDR3 protein: CASSLGGGYYNEQFF; CDR3 DNA: TGTGCCAGTAGTCTGGGGGGAGGGTACTACAATGAGCAGTTCTTC
clone size: NA; V gene: TRBV4-1; D gene: TRBD1; J gene: TRBJ1-5; CDR3 protein: CASSQDRWTGEQPQHF; CDR3 DNA: TGCGCCAGCAGCCAAGATCGCTGGACAGGAGAACAGCCCCAGCATTTT
clone size: NA; V gene: TRBV5-5; D gene: NA; J gene: TRBJ1-3; CDR3 protein: CASSLSGIPGNTIYF; CDR3 DNA: TGTGCCAGCAGCTTATCAGGGATCCCTGGAAACACCATATATTTT
clone size: NA; V gene: TRBV24-1; D gene: TRBD2; J gene: TRBJ2-3; CDR3 protein: CATSDLAGGADTQYF; CDR3 DNA: TGTGCCACCAGTGACCTAGCGGGAGGTGCAGATACGCAGTATTTT
clone size: NA; V gene: TRBV3-1/TRBV3-2; D gene: TRBD2; J gene: TRBJ2-1; CDR3 protein: CASSRRGAYNEQFF; CDR3 DNA: TGTGCCAGCAGCCGCCGGGGGGCCTACAATGAGCAGTTCTTC
clone size: NA; V gene: TRBV19; D gene: NA; J gene: TRBJ1-1; CDR3 protein: CASSIDRGNRDTEAFF; CDR3 DNA: TGTGCCAGTAGTATAGACCGCGGAAACAGGGACACTGAAGCTTTCTTT
clone size: NA; V gene: TRBV2; D gene: NA; J gene: TRBJ1-4; CDR3 protein: CASSDRGTNEKLFF; CDR3 DNA: TGTGCCAGCAGTGATCGGGGGACTAATGAAAAACTGTTTTTT
clone size: NA; V gene: TRBV7-3; D gene: TRBD2; J gene: TRBJ2-7; CDR3 protein: CASSLAGGVYEQYF; CDR3 DNA: TGTGCCAGCAGCTTAGCGGGAGGTGTCTACGAGCAGTACTTC
clone size: NA; V gene: TRBV6-5; D gene: TRBD2; J gene: TRBJ2-7; CDR3 protein: CASRRGAAYEQYF; CDR3 DNA: TGTGCCAGCCGGCGGGGGGCGGCCTACGAGCAGTACTTC
clone size: NA; V gene: TRBV23-1; D gene: NA; J gene: TRBJ2-1; CDR3 protein: CASSQEEGGDNEQFF; CDR3 DNA: TGCGCCAGCAGTCAGGAGGAGGGTGGGGACAATGAGCAGTTCTTC
clone size: NA; V gene: TRBV27; D gene: NA; J gene: TRBJ1-4; CDR3 protein: CASSPLQGGYEKLFF; CDR3 DNA: TGTGCCAGCAGTCCATTACAAGGGGGTTATGAAAAACTGTTTTTT
clone size: NA; V gene: TRBV25-1; D gene: TRBD1; J gene: TRBJ1-2; CDR3 protein: CASSGQGARWGGYTF; CDR3 DNA: TGTGCCAGCTCGGGACAGGGGGCGCGATGGGGCGGCTACACCTTC
clone size: NA; V gene: TRBV4-3; D gene: NA; J gene: TRBJ1-4; CDR3 protein: CASSQVVQATNEKLFF; CDR3 DNA: TGCGCCAGCAGCCAAGTGGTTCAGGCAACTAATGAAAAACTGTTTTTT
clone size: NA; V gene: TRBV21-1; D gene: NA; J gene: TRBJ2-1; CDR3 protein: CASSNAISGMLHEQFF; CDR3 DNA: TGTGCCAGCAGCAATGCGATTAGCGGGATGTTACATGAGCAGTTCTTC
clone size: few; V gene: TRBV2; D gene: TRBD1; J gene: TRBJ1-1; CDR3 protein: CASGATTGATEAFF; CDR3 DNA: TGTGCCAGCGGGGCGACGACAGGGGCAACTGAAGCTTTCTTT
clone size: NA; V gene: TRBV11-1; D gene: NA; J gene: TRBJ2-6; CDR3 protein: CASGARATGANVLTF; CDR3 DNA: TGTGCCAGCGGTGCCAGGGCTACTGGGGCCAACGTCCTGACTTTC
clone size: NA; V gene: TRBV30; D gene: TRBD2; J gene: TRBJ2-1; CDR3 protein: CAWSVSGRGAYNEQFF; CDR3 DNA: TGTGCCTGGAGTGTAAGTGGGCGGGGGGCCTACAATGAGCAGTTCTTC
clone size: NA; V gene: TRBV7-2; D gene: NA; J gene: TRBJ2-6; CDR3 protein: CASNLEAGRSGANVLTF; CDR3 DNA: TGTGCCAGCAACCTCGAGGCGGGGAGGTCTGGGGCCAACGTCCTGACTTTC
clone size: many; V gene: TRBV11-3; D gene: NA; J gene: TRBJ2-1; CDR3 protein: CASSPPGGGINEQFF; CDR3 DNA: TGTGCCAGCAGCCCGCCGGGGGGCGGGATCAATGAGCAGTTCTTC
clone size: NA; V gene: TRBV19; D gene: NA; J gene: TRBJ1-1; CDR3 protein: CASSMWGRNTEAFF; CDR3 DNA: TGTGCCAGTAGTATGTGGGGCCGTAACACTGAAGCTTTCTTT
clone size: NA; V gene: TRBV7-9; D gene: TRBD2; J gene: TRBJ2-5; CDR3 protein: CASSPSGRETQYF; CDR3 DNA: TGTGCCAGCAGCCCTAGCGGGAGGGAGACCCAGTACTTC
clone size: few; V gene: TRBV18; D gene: NA; J gene: TRBJ1-1; CDR3 protein: CASSGGENTEAFF; CDR3 DNA: TGTGCCAGCTCAGGGGGGGAGAACACTGAAGCTTTCTTT
clone size: NA; V gene: TRBV11-2; D gene: NA; J gene: TRBJ1-4; CDR3 protein: CASSLRAGPNEKLFF; CDR3 DNA: TGTGCCAGCAGCTTAAGGGCAGGGCCCAATGAAAAACTGTTTTTT
clone size: NA; V gene: TRBV10-3; D gene: NA; J gene: TRBJ1-1; CDR3 protein: CAISEISGLNTEAFF; CDR3 DNA: TGTGCCATCAGTGAAATCTCAGGGCTGAACACTGAAGCTTTCTTT
clone size: NA; V gene: TRBV12-3/TRBV12-4; D gene: NA; J gene: TRBJ2-7; CDR3 protein: CASSPLFDEQYF; CDR3 DNA: TGTGCCAGCAGCCCACTTTTCGACGAGCAGTACTTC
clone size: NA; V gene: TRBV11-2; D gene: TRBD1; J gene: TRBJ1-2; CDR3 protein: CASSRSGTANYGYTF; CDR3 DNA: TGTGCCAGCAGCCGTTCCGGGACAGCCAACTATGGCTACACCTTC
clone size: NA; V gene: TRBV3-1/TRBV3-2; D gene: TRBD1; J gene: TRBJ1-2; CDR3 protein: CASSQDFPTGNYGYTF; CDR3 DNA: TGTGCCAGCAGCCAAGATTTCCCGACAGGGAACTATGGCTACACCTTC
clone size: NA; V gene: TRBV24-1; D gene: TRBD2; J gene: TRBJ2-1; CDR3 protein: CATSDQPGLAPTYNEQFF; CDR3 DNA: TGTGCCACCAGTGATCAACCGGGACTAGCGCCGACCTACAATGAGCAGTTCTTC
clone size: NA; V gene: TRBV6-5; D gene: NA; J gene: TRBJ1-1; CDR3 protein: CASTQGGSTEAFF; CDR3 DNA: TGTGCCAGCACCCAGGGCGGGAGCACTGAAGCTTTCTTT
clone size: NA; V gene: TRBV6-5; D gene: NA; J gene: TRBJ1-5; CDR3 protein: CASSFLSGPQHF; CDR3 DNA: TGTGCCAGCAGTTTCCTCAGCGGGCCCCAGCATTTT
clone size: NA; V gene: TRBV19; D gene: TRBD2; J gene: TRBJ2-3; CDR3 protein: CASSPGTSGERTDTQYF; CDR3 DNA: TGTGCCAGTAGTCCCGGGACTAGCGGGGAACGCACAGATACGCAGTATTTT
clone size: NA; V gene: TRBV7-3; D gene: TRBD1; J gene: TRBJ1-2; CDR3 protein: CASSLKGRLGQARFGYTF; CDR3 DNA: TGTGCCAGCAGCTTAAAGGGCCGATTGGGACAGGCGCGGTTTGGCTACACCTTC
clone size: NA; V gene: TRBV5-1; D gene: NA; J gene: TRBJ1-2; CDR3 protein: CASSNPDSPNYGYTF; CDR3 DNA: TGCGCCAGCAGCAACCCGGACAGTCCTAACTATGGCTACACCTTC
clone size: NA; V gene: TRBV11-3; D gene: TRBD1; J gene: TRBJ2-7; CDR3 protein: CASSQKTGYEQYF; CDR3 DNA: TGTGCCAGCAGCCAAAAGACAGGGTACGAGCAGTACTTC
clone size: NA; V gene: TRBV28; D gene: TRBD2; J gene: TRBJ2-7; CDR3 protein: CASSSYSLSGRALYEQYF; CDR3 DNA: TGTGCCAGCAGTTCCTACTCCCTTAGCGGGAGGGCCCTCTACGAGCAGTACTTC
clone size: NA; V gene: TRBV29-1; D gene: TRBD2; J gene: TRBJ2-1; CDR3 protein: CSVYPPIAGGPSSYNEQFF; CDR3 DNA: TGCAGCGTTTACCCCCCTATAGCGGGAGGTCCAAGCTCCTACAATGAGCAGTTCTTC
clone size: NA; V gene: TRBV30; D gene: NA; J gene: TRBJ1-2; CDR3 protein: CAWSPGGSYGYTF; CDR3 DNA: TGTGCCTGGAGCCCAGGTGGGAGCTATGGCTACACCTTC